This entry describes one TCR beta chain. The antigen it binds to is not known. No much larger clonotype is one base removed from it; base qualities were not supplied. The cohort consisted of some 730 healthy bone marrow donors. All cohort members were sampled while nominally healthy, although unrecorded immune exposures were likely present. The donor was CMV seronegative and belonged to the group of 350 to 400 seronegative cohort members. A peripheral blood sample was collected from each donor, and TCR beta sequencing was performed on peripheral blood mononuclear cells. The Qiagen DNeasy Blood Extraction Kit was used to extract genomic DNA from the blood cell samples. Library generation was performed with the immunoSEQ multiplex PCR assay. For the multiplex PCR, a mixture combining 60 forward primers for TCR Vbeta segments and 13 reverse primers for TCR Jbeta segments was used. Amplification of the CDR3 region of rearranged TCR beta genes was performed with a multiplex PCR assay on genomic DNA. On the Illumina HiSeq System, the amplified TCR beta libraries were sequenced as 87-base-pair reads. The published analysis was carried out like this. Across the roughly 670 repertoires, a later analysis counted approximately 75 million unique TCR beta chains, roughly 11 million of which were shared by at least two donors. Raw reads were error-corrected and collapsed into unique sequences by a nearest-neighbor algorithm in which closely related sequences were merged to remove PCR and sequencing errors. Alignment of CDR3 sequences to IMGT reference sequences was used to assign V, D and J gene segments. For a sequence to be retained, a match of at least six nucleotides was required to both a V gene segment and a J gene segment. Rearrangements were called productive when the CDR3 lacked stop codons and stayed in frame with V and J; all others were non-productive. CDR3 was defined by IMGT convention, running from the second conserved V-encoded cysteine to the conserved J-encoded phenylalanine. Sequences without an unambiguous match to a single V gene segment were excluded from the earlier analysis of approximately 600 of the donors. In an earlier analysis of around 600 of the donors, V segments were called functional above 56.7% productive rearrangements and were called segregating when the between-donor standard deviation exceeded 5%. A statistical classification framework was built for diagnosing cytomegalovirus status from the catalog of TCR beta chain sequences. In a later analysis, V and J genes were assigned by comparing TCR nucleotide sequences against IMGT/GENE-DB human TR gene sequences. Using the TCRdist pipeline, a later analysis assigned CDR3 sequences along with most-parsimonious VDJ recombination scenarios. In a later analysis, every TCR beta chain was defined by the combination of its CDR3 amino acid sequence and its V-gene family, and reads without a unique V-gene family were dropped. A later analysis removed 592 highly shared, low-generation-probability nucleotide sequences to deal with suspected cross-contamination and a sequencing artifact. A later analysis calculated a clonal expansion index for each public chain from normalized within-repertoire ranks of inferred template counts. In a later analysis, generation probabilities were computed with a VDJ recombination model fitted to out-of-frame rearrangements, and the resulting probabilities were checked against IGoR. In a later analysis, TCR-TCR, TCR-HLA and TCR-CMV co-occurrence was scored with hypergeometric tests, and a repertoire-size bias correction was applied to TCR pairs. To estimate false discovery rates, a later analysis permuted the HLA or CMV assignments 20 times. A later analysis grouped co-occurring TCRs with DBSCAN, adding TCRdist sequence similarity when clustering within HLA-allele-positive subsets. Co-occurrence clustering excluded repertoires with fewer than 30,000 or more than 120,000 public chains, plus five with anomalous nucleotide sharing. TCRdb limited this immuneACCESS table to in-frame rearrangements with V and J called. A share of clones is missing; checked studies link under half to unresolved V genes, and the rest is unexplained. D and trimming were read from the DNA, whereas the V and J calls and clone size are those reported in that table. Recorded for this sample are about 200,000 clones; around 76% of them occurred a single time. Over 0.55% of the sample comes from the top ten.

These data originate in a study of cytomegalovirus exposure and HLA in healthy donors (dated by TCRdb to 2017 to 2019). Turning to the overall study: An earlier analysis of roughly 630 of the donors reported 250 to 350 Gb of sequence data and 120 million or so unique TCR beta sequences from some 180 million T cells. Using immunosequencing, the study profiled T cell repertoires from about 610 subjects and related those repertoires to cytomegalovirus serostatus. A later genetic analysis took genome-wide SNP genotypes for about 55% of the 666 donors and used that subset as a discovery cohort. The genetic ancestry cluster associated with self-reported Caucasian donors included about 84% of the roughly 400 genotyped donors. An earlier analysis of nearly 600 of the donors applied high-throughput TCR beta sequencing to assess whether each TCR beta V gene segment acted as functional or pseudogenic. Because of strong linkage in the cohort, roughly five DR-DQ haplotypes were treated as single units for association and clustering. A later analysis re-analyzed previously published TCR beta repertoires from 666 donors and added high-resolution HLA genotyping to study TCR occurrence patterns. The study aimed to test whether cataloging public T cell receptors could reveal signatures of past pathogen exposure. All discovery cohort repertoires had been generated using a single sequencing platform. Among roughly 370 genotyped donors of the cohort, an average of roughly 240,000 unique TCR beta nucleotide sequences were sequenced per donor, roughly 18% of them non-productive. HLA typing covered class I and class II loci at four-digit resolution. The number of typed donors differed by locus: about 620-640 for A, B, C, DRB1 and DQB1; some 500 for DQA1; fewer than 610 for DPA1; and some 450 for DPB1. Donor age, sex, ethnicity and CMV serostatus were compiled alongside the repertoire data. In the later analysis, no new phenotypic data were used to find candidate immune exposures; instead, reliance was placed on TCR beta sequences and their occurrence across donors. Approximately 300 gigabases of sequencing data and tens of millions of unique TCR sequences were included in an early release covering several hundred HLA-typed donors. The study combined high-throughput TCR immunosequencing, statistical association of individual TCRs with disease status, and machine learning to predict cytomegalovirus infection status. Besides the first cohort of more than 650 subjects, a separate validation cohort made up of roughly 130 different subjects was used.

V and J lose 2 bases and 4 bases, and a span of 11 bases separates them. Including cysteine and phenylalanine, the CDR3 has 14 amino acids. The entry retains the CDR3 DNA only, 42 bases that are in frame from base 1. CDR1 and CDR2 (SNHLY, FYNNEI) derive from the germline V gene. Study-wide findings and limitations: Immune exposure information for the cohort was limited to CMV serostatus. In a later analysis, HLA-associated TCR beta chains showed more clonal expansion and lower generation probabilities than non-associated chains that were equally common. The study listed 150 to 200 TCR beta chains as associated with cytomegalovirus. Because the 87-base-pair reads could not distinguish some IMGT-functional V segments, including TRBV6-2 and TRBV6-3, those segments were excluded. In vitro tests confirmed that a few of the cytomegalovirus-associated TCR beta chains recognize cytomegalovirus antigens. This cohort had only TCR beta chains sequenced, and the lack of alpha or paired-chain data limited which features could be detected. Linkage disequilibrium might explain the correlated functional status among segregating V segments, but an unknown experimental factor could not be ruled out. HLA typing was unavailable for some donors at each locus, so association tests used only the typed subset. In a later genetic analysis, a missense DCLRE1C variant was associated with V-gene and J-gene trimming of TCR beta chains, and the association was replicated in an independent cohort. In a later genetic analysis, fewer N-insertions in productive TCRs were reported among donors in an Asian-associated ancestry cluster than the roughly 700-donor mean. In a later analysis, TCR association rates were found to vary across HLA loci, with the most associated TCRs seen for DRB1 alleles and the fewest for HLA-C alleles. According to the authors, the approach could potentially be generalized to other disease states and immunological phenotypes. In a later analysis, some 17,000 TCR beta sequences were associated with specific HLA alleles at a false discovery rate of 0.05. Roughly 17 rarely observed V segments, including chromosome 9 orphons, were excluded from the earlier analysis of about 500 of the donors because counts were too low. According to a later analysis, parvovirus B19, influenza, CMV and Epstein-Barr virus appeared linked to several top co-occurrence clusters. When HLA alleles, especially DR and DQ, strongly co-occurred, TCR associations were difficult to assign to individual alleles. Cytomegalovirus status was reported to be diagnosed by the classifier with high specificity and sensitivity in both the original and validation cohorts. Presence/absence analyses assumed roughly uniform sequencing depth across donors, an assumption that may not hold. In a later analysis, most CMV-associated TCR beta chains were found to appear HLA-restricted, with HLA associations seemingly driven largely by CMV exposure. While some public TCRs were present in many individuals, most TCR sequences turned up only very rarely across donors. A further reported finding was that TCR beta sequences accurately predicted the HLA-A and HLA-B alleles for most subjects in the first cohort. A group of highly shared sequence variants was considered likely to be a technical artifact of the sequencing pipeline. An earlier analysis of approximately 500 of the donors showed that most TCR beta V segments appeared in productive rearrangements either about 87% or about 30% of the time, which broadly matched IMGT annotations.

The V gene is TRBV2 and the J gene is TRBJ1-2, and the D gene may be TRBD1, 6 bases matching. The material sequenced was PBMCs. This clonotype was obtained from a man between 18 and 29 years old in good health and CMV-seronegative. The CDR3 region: CASSEQGQIYGYTF. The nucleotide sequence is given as TGTGCCAGCAGTGAACAAGGACAGATCTATGGCTACACCTTC.